This T cell receptor (beta chain) was recovered during a study of CD8+CD57+ T cells in acquired aplastic anemia. Selection for sequencing was limited to patients who had shown CD8+CD57+ cell expansion by flow cytometry. Genomic DNA was employed as the template in profiling TCR beta VDJ and CDR3. TCRdb redid the calling of the reads with MiXCR, one entry per CDR3 protein. Of tens of thousands of distinct CDR3 sequences in the sample, roughly 69% were seen once. Looked up from germline, CDR1 is LNHNV and CDR2 is YYDKDF (reference sequence). The CDR3 sequence is 18 residues long. V was pared by 0 bases and J by 2 bases, with 7 bases of the junction left unmatched.

The rearrangement uses TRBV15 and TRBJ2-2; 9 nucleotides match TRBD1. Sequenced: sorted CD4+, CD8+, or CD8+CD57+ T cells (not recorded which) from PBMCs. This clonotype originated in a human donor with aplastic anemia. The CDR3 DNA is TGTGCCACCAGCAGAGATCTCCCGGGACAGGGTAACACCGGGGAGCTGTTTTTT. Encoded protein: CATSRDLPGQGNTGELFF.